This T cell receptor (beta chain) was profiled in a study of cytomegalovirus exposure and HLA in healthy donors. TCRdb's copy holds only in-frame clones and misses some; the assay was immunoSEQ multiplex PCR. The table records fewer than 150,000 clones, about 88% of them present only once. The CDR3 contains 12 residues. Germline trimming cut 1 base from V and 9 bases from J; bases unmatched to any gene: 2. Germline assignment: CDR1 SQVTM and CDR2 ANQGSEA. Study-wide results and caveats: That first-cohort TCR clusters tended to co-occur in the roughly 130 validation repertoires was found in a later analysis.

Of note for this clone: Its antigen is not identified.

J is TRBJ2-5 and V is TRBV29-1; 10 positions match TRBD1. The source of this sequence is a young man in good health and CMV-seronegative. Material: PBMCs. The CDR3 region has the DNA TGCAGCGTTGAAGGACAGGGGGCGGCCCAGTACTTC. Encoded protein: CSVEGQGAAQYF.